The next 12 T cell receptor beta chains were all read from a single sample in a study of early T cells in non-severe SARS-CoV-2 infection. TCRdb processed the 5' RACE reads anew with MiXCR; each CDR3 protein has one entry. The sample has over 30,000 distinct CDR3 sequences; 5.5% to 7.5% are singletons. What was sequenced was whole blood. The receptors originated from an adult who was a healthcare worker with PCR-confirmed SARS-CoV-2 infection or an uninfected control (not recorded which).

This clonotype was seen at least ten times. V is TRBV11-2 and J is TRBJ2-3; 8 bases map to TRBD2. Germline V gives CDR1 SGHAT, CDR2 FQNNGV. V lost 5 bases and J lost 2; bases outside the gene matches: 12. The CDR3 has 17 amino acids. CDR3 nucleotide sequence: TGTGCCAGCAGCCCTGGAGGGGCGGGGGGATACACAGATACGCAGTATTTT. Its translation is CASSPGGAGGYTDTQYF.

By share, this clonotype counts as medium-sized. This rearrangement joins TRBV13 to TRBJ1-3, with 7 bases fitting TRBD1. Germline-derived CDR1 and CDR2 are PRHDT and FYEKMQ (reference sequence). Unmatched junction bases numbered 2, after V lost 1 base and J lost 2 bases. The CDR3 totals 15 residues. CDR3 DNA sequence: TGTGCCAGCAGCTTAGCCGGGACAGCTGGAAACACCATATATTTT. Translating it yields CASSLAGTAGNTIYF. Complete variable domain (other parts from reference TRBV13 and TRBJ1-3): AAGVIQSPRHLIKEKRETATLKCYPIPRHDTVYWYQQGPGQDPQFLISFYEKMQSDKGSIPDRFSAQQFSDYHSELNMSSLELGDSALYFCASSLAGTAGNTIYFGEGSWLTVV.

This clonotype was seen ten or more times. The chain carries TRBV5-1 and TRBJ2-3, with TRBD2 matching 10 bases. V dropped 9 bases and J dropped 2; count of bases not matched to a gene: 12. The length of the CDR3 is 16 residues. Germline V gene data show CDR1 as SGHRS and CDR2 as YFSETQ. The CDR3 DNA reads TGCGCCACCGGGCGGAGCGGGGGGGCCAACACAGATACGCAGTATTTT. Translated, it gives CATGRSGGANTDTQYF.

This clonotype was observed a handful of times. The J gene is TRBJ2-2, the V gene TRBV19, with D possibly being TRBD1 (6 bases). V lost 6 bases and J 4 bases, leaving 12 bases between the germline ends. The CDR3 extends over 14 amino acids. Germline V gene data show CDR1 as LNHDA and CDR2 as SQIVND (reference sequence). The CDR3 nucleotides are TGTGCCAGTAGCGGGGACACAGCCACCGGGGAGCTGTTTTTT. Translated: CASSGDTATGELFF.

This clonotype was recorded many times. The gene calls are TRBV7-6 and TRBJ2-5; the D gene is possibly TRBD2 (6 bases). Per the germline V gene, CDR1 is SGHVS and CDR2 is FNYEAQ. The CDR3 runs to 14 residues. The V end was cut by 5 bases, the J end by 4 bases, with 14 bases between. CDR3 nucleotides: TGTGCCAGCAGCCCGATGGGGGGTATAGAGACCCAGTACTTC. It translates to CASSPMGGIETQYF.

V gene TRBV15 combines with J gene TRBJ2-7, with 9 positions matching TRBD1. V dropped 3 bases and J dropped 5; count of bases not matched to a gene: 5. The CDR3 is made up of 14 amino acids. Germline V gives CDR1 LNHNV, CDR2 YYDKDF (reference sequence). CDR3: CATSRRGQGDEQYF. CDR3 DNA: TGTGCCACCAGCAGGCGGGGACAGGGTGACGAGCAGTACTTC.

J is TRBJ2-2 and V is TRBV19; possible D gene TRBD2, 5 bases. The CDR3 sequence is 17 residues long. Trimming pared 0 bases from V and 4 bases from J, leaving 15 bases between. Germline CDR1 and CDR2: LNHDA and SQIVND (reference sequence). The DNA for the CDR3 is TGTGCCAGTAGTATAGAGGTCATCCCCGCGGGCACCGGGGAGCTGTTTTTT. Its protein product is CASSIEVIPAGTGELFF.

This clonotype was detected ten times or more. The V and J genes are TRBV4-1 and TRBJ2-2, with 10 nucleotides matching TRBD2. The junction had 9 bases not matched to a gene; V was cut back by 4 bases and J by 1 base. In germline, CDR1 is MGHRA, CDR2 YSYEKL. The CDR3 sequence is 18 residues long. The CDR3 bases are TGCGCCAGCAGCCTAGCGATAGCGGGGGGATTGAACACCGGGGAGCTGTTTTTT. Translating it yields CASSLAIAGGLNTGELFF.

This clonotype was seen ten or more times. The J gene is TRBJ2-7, the V gene TRBV6-5; D is undetermined. This CDR3 comprises 11 residues. The ends were cut back, 4 bases at V and 5 bases at J, with 6 bases in the middle. CDR1 and CDR2 (germline): MNHEY, SVGAGI. CDR3 sequence: CASSSRDEQYF. The DNA for the CDR3 is TGTGCCAGCAGTTCCCGGGACGAGCAGTACTTC.

This clonotype was seen more than once but under ten times. V and J are TRBV6-1 and TRBJ1-2; 12 positions match TRBD1. Germline V lookup: CDR1 MNHNS, CDR2 SASEGT. V shed 2 bases, J shed 4 bases, and the junction held 5 bases outside the gene matches. The CDR3 sequence is 16 residues long. The CDR3 reads CASSERGTGGVYGYTF. For the CDR3, the DNA is TGTGCCAGCAGTGAACGGGGGACAGGGGGCGTCTATGGCTACACCTTC.

V usage is TRBV3-1 and J usage is TRBJ1-5, with D unclear. Per the germline V gene, CDR1 is LGHDT and CDR2 is YNNKEL (reference sequence). This CDR3 region has 14 residues. Deletions cut 4 bases from V and 2 bases from J, with 9 bases between. DNA of the CDR3: TGTGCCAGCAGCCCACGAGGCCGCAATCAGCCCCAGCATTTT. This encodes CASSPRGRNQPQHF.

The chain employs TRBV4-1 and TRBJ2-7, with a weak D call TRBD1 (6 bases). The CDR3 extends over 15 amino acids. Trimming took 4 bases from V and 2 from J, leaving 15 bases between them. The V gene's germline CDR1 is MGHRA and CDR2 YSYEKL. The CDR3 sequence is CASSPTGIETYEQYF. The DNA for the CDR3 is TGCGCCAGCAGCCCGACAGGCATCGAAACCTACGAGCAGTACTTC.